Reported below is one T cell receptor (beta chain). The antigen remains unidentified. The sample comes from a study of cytomegalovirus exposure and HLA in healthy donors. Findings and caveats of the study: In a later analysis, the majority of CMV-associated beta chains seemingly showed HLA restriction. In an earlier analysis, about 87% or about 30%: the productive usage of most TCR beta V segments. In a later analysis, TCR beta V- and J-gene trimming was associated with a missense DCLRE1C variant. In a later analysis, several top co-occurrence clusters appeared linked to parvovirus B19, influenza, CMV and Epstein-Barr virus.

The PCR employed 60 Vbeta primers together with 13 Jbeta primers. TCRdb keeps only in-frame clones here, not all; method: immunoSEQ multiplex PCR. The table records over 100,000 clones, 73% of them present only once. V lost 0 bases and J lost 8; bases outside the gene matches: 2. The CDR3 is 15 amino acids. Germline V lookup: CDR1 MNHEY, CDR2 SVGAGI. This chain uses TRBV6-5 with TRBJ1-4; 11 bases are a match to TRBD1. Sequenced input: PBMCs. The origin of this receptor is a man aged 35 to 55 in good health and CMV-seronegative. The CDR3 DNA sequence: TGTGCCAGCAGTTACTCGGGGACAGGGGGGGAAAAACTGTTTTTT. It specifies CASSYSGTGGEKLFF.